This T cell receptor beta chain was found in a study of Ad26.COV2.S vaccination and SARS-CoV-2 variants. Treatment: roughly 18 received Ad26.COV2.S at low or high dose, single or two shots; 5 received placebo; per-sample allocation not given. The samples date from day 63 after the first vaccine or placebo injection. Method: immunoSEQ multiplex PCR; TCRdb's copy keeps in-frame clones and lacks some. The data contain about 430,000 clones, about nine tenths of them singletons. The germline V gene has CDR1 GTSNPN and CDR2 SVGIG (reference sequence). The CDR3 is made up of 13 amino acids. Deletions cut 4 bases from V and 4 bases from J, with 13 bases between.

The sequence derives from a person aged 18-60 years who received the Ad26.COV2.S COVID-19 vaccine or a placebo. The specimen was peripheral blood, collected in a trial of Ad26.COV2.S vaccine versus placebo. The chain recombines TRBV30 with TRBJ1-2; the D gene is possibly TRBD1 (5 bases). The CDR3 nucleotides read TGTGCCTGGACGGGAGGGACTACCTATGGCTACACCTTC. Translating gives CAWTGGTTYGYTF.